Below, 24 T cell receptor beta chains from the same sample are listed, as sequenced in a study of CD8+CD57+ T cells in acquired aplastic anemia. Individuals selected for sequencing had exhibited CD8+CD57+ cell expansion on flow cytometry. TCR beta VDJ and CDR3 profiles were obtained from a genomic DNA template. TCRdb re-analysed the reads in MiXCR, keeping a single row per CDR3 protein. The sample holds some 170,000 distinct CDR3 sequences, 40% to 55% seen once. Sample: sorted CD4+, CD8+, or CD8+CD57+ T cells (not recorded which) from PBMCs. The receptors shown here come from a human donor with aplastic anemia.

The sample holds many counts of this clonotype. The chain couples TRBV4-1 to TRBJ2-3, with 9 positions matching TRBD2. Unmatched junction bases numbered 12, after V lost 2 bases and J lost 6 bases. The CDR3 has 17 residues. Germline V gives CDR1 MGHRA, CDR2 YSYEKL. CDR3 sequence reads: CASSQIILAGNLDTQYF. As DNA, the CDR3 is TGCGCCAGCAGCCAAATAATCCTAGCGGGGAACCTGGATACGCAGTATTTT.

The J gene is TRBJ2-7, the V gene TRBV14, with D hard to call. Between the trimmed V and J ends, which lost 4 bases and 3 bases, there was a span of 19 bases. The CDR3 length is 16 residues. Germline V CDR1 and CDR2: SGHDN, FVKESK. The CDR3 reads CASSPPTMNGFYEQYF. CDR3 DNA sequence: TGTGCCAGCAGCCCACCAACGATGAACGGGTTCTACGAGCAGTACTTC.

The chain carries TRBV5-5 and TRBJ1-2; D is unclear. The CDR3 is 16 amino acids. Germline V gene lookup returns CDR1 SGHKS and CDR2 YYEKEE (reference sequence). V was pared by 1 base and J by 5 bases, with 18 bases between. DNA for the CDR3: TGTGCCAGCAGCTTGTACGGGCAGCCGCGCCGTTATGGCTACACCTTC. Protein sequence: CASSLYGQPRRYGYTF.

Ten or more counts support this clonotype. The rearrangement links TRBV5-6 to TRBJ1-5, with D maybe TRBD1 (6 bases). In germline, CDR1 is SGHDT, CDR2 YYEEEE. V dropped 6 bases and J dropped 5 bases, with 15 bases sitting between them. The CDR3 covers 14 residues. The CDR3 loop is CASTPWGADQPQHF. The CDR3 DNA reads TGTGCCAGCACCCCATGGGGGGCCGATCAGCCCCAGCATTTT.

Concerning this clonotype: One base away lies a much larger clone, so this may be a sequencing read error. The missing conserved phenylalanine or tryptophan at the end of this CDR3 makes a read error likely. V gene TRBV6-2 or TRBV6-3 combines with J gene TRBJ2-7, with D possibly being TRBD2 (5 bases). The CDR3 has 14 amino acids. V lost 5 bases and J lost 4, with 15 bases in between. Germline-derived CDR1 and CDR2 are MNHEY and SVGEGT. This chain's CDR3 is CASSPRSGFYEQYL. CDR3 nucleotides: TGTGCCAGCAGTCCTCGGAGCGGTTTTTACGAGCAGTACCTC.

The V and J genes are TRBV24-1 and TRBJ2-3; D not certain. Trimming took 1 base from V and 4 from J, leaving 14 bases between them. This CDR3 comprises 16 residues. Germline V gene data show CDR1 as KGHDR and CDR2 as SFDVKD. The CDR3: CATSDFSAGPADTQYF. CDR3 in DNA: TGTGCCACCAGTGATTTTTCAGCAGGTCCGGCAGATACGCAGTATTTT.

This clonotype was detected many times. The V and J genes are TRBV11-2 and TRBJ1-1; tentative D call: TRBD1 (5 bases). CDR1 is SGHAT and CDR2 is FQNNGV in the germline V gene. The CDR3 extends over 16 amino acids. The ends were cut back, 0 bases at V and 1 base at J, with 12 bases in the middle. The CDR3 nucleotides are TGTGCCAGCAGCTTAGATTGGGCAGGGTCGAACACTGAAGCTTTCTTT. Translated: CASSLDWAGSNTEAFF.

V usage is TRBV19 and J usage is TRBJ1-2; D unresolved. Trimming removed 3 bases from V and 1 base from J, with 9 bases in between. Looked up from germline, CDR1 is LNHDA and CDR2 is SQIVND (reference sequence). CDR3 length equals 14 residues. CDR3 region: CASSIGADNYGYTF. The DNA of the CDR3 is TGTGCCAGTAGTATCGGAGCAGATAACTATGGCTACACCTTC.

The V gene is TRBV7-8, the J gene TRBJ2-5, with TRBD2 matching over 9 bases. This CDR3 spans 15 amino acids. The V gene end was trimmed by 2 bases and the J gene end by 2 bases; junction bases not matched to a gene: 3. From germline, CDR1 is SGHVS and CDR2 FQNEAQ. The CDR3 DNA reads as TGTGCCAGCAGCTTACTCAGCGGGGGGCAAGAGACCCAGTACTTC. Protein product: CASSLLSGGQETQYF.

This clonotype was recorded many times. The chain employs TRBV2 and TRBJ1-3, with 8 bases aligning to TRBD1. The CDR3 extends over 19 amino acids. The germline gives CDR1 SNHLY, CDR2 FYNNEI. Trimming cost V 4 bases and J 0 bases; bases outside gene matches: 14. The CDR3 loop is CASSGDLGTGRISGNTIYF. The CDR3 DNA follows: TGTGCCAGCAGTGGGGACCTTGGGACAGGCCGCATCTCTGGAAACACCATATATTTT. The complete variable domain, with remaining parts taken from reference TRBV2 and TRBJ1-3, reads EPEVTQTPSHQVTQMGQEVILRCVPISNHLYFYWYRQILGQKVEFLVSFYNNEISEKSEIFDDQFSVERPDGSNFTLKIRSTKLEDSAMYFCASSGDLGTGRISGNTIYFGEGSWLTVV.

This chain uses TRBV2 with TRBJ1-6, with 8 bases fitting TRBD1. There are 14 residues in the CDR3. Per germline, CDR1 SNHLY and CDR2 FYNNEI. The V and J ends lost 7 bases and 10 bases, in that order; junction bases with no gene match: 9. The CDR3 spells CASTTQGAGSPLHF. CDR3 in DNA: TGTGCCAGCACCACCCAGGGGGCAGGGTCACCCCTCCACTTT. The whole variable domain, filled in from reference TRBV2 and TRBJ1-6, reads EPEVTQTPSHQVTQMGQEVILRCVPISNHLYFYWYRQILGQKVEFLVSFYNNEISEKSEIFDDQFSVERPDGSNFTLKIRSTKLEDSAMYFCASTTQGAGSPLHFGNGTRLTVT.

This clonotype came up many times. The J gene is TRBJ2-7, the V gene TRBV10-1; 9 bases map to TRBD2. V lost 8 bases, J lost 6 bases, and 8 bases stayed unmatched. The CDR3 is made up of 13 amino acids. The V gene's germline CDR1 is WNHNN and CDR2 SYGVQD (reference sequence). CDR3 protein: CASSLAGLGEQYF. In DNA form, the CDR3 reads TGCGCCAGCTCCCTAGCGGGGCTGGGCGAGCAGTACTTC.

This clonotype was detected ten times or more. The V call is TRBV5-5, the J call TRBJ2-1; D might be TRBD1 (6 bases). This CDR3 region has 15 residues. Germline CDR1 SGHKS, CDR2 YYEKEE (reference sequence). V was trimmed by 2 bases and J by 2 bases, leaving 11 bases between them. The DNA for the CDR3 is TGTGCCAGCAGCTTCGTGGGGGCCACCTACAATGAGCAGTTCTTC. Protein product: CASSFVGATYNEQFF.

This clonotype has a handful of counts. CDR3 DNA sequence: TGCGCCAGCTCTGCTGGGCAAGGCGATTCACCCCTCCACTTT. Its translation is CASSAGQGDSPLHF. The V and J genes are TRBV10-1 and TRBJ1-6; D is ambiguous. CDR1 and CDR2 (germline): WNHNN, SYGVQD (reference sequence). V was cut by 8 bases and J by 8 bases, with 16 bases left in between. This CDR3 is 14 amino acids long.

This clonotype was seen ten or more times. The rearrangement joins TRBV24-1 to TRBJ2-2, with D possibly being TRBD1 (6 bases). Between the trimmed V and J ends, which lost 3 bases and 6 bases, there was a span of 10 bases. The CDR3 covers 14 residues. Germline V CDR1 and CDR2: KGHDR, SFDVKD. The DNA of the CDR3 is TGTGCCACCAGTGATCCCAGGGGACCCGGGGAGCTGTTTTTT. This codes for CATSDPRGPGELFF.

J is TRBJ2-7 and V is TRBV25-1, with a weak D call TRBD1 (5 bases). This CDR3 has 13 residues. Germline loops: CDR1 MGHDK, CDR2 SYGVNS. The V end was cut by 6 bases, the J end by 2 bases, with 11 bases between. DNA of the CDR3: TGTGCCAGCAGAAAACAGGCTGCCTACGAGCAGTACTTC. Its protein is CASRKQAAYEQYF.

The chain joins TRBV11-2 to TRBJ1-6, with D tentatively TRBD1 (5 bases). CDR3 size: 16 residues. The V end was cut by 3 bases, the J end by 9 bases, with 18 bases between. Germline CDR1 is SGHAT and CDR2 is FQNNGV. CDR3 DNA: TGTGCCAGCAGCTTCCGGACATCTCAAACTGGTTCACCCCTCCACTTT. Translation gives CASSFRTSQTGSPLHF.

This clonotype was seen many times. V usage is TRBV3-1 and J usage is TRBJ1-6; D uncertain. The CDR3 totals 14 residues. Between the trimmed V and J ends, which lost 0 bases and 7 bases, there was a span of 7 bases. Germline V gives CDR1 LGHDT, CDR2 YNNKEL (reference sequence). In nucleotides, the CDR3 is TGTGCCAGCAGCCAAGAGGGCTCCAATTCACCCCTCCACTTT. It specifies CASSQEGSNSPLHF. The full variable domain, in which reference TRBV3-1 and TRBJ1-6 provide the parts outside the CDR3, is DTAVSQTPKYLVTQMGNDKSIKCEQNLGHDTMYWYKQDSKKFLKIMFSYNNKELIINETVPNRFSPKSPDKAHLNLHINSLELGDSAVYFCASSQEGSNSPLHFGNGTRLTVT.

In regard to this clonotype: Compared with germline, one end of the junction differs, possibly owing to a read error. The V call is TRBV10-3, the J call TRBJ2-7; 11 nucleotides line up with TRBD2. CDR3 length: 15 amino acids. Germline CDR1 ENHRY, CDR2 SYGVKD. This chain's CDR3 is CASSVLAGVTYEQYF. DNA for the CDR3: TGTGCCAGCAGTGTACTAGCGGGGGTTACCTACGAGCAGTACTTC.

The chain couples TRBV6-2 or TRBV6-3 to TRBJ1-3, with a weak D call TRBD1 (6 bases). The CDR3 is 18 residues long. CDR1 and CDR2 (germline): MNHEY, SVGEGT. The V end lost 4 bases, the J end lost 6 bases, and 25 bases lay between the germline ends. CDR3 sequence: CASSFSGLKTGRQNTIYF. The CDR3 DNA reads TGTGCCAGCAGTTTTTCGGGCCTTAAAACAGGGAGACAAAACACCATATATTTT.

Ten or more counts support this clonotype. One end of the junction varies from germline; a read error may be responsible. This chain uses TRBV24-1 with TRBJ2-3, with D uncertain. This CDR3 is built from 20 residues. Germline CDR1 reads KGHDR; CDR2 reads SFDVKD. CDR3 coding DNA: TGTGCCACCAGTGATTTTGCGCCCTCACTCGTCGGGTTGGGCACCGATACGCAGTATTTT. This translates into CATSDFAPSLVGLGTDTQYF.

A remark on this clonotype: Sequence at one end of the junction differs from germline and may be a read error. The chain joins TRBV5-5 to TRBJ1-5, with a tentative D call TRBD1 (5 bases). Germline CDR1 is SGHKS and CDR2 is YYEKEE (reference sequence). The CDR3 extends over 16 amino acids. CDR3 loop: CGSSFGRVLNNQPQHF. As DNA, the CDR3 is TGTGGCAGCAGCTTCGGCAGGGTGTTGAACAATCAGCCCCAGCATTTT.

The chain has TRBV10-1 and TRBJ2-3; 9 nucleotides agree with TRBD2. V trimming: 2 bases; J trimming: 6 bases; junction bases outside the gene matches: 9. Germline loops: CDR1 WNHNN, CDR2 SYGVQD (reference sequence). This CDR3 comprises 16 residues. CDR3 sequence (DNA): TGCGCCAGCAGTGAGGACGGCGGGGGGGTCCGCGATACGCAGTATTTT. It encodes CASSEDGGGVRDTQYF.

This clonotype was observed many times. The V gene is TRBV7-2, the J gene TRBJ2-7; D gene uncertain. From germline, CDR1 is SGHTA and CDR2 FQGNSA. The V end lost 4 bases, the J end lost 4 bases, and 8 bases lay between the germline ends. This CDR3 has 12 amino acids. As DNA, the CDR3 is TGTGCCAGCAGCTCCTCCCCTTACGAGCAGTACTTC. Translation: CASSSSPYEQYF. Filled out from reference TRBV7-2 and TRBJ2-7, the complete variable domain reads GAGVSQSPSNKVTEKGKDVELRCDPISGHTALYWYRQSLGQGLEFLIYFQGNSAPDKSGLPSDRFSAERTGGSVSTLTIQRTQQEDSAVYLCASSSSPYEQYFGPGTRLTVT.